This section outlines one T cell receptor (beta chain) sequence together with its context. Authors' methods: Reference gene primer amplification gave nucleated cell count estimates. Produced via immunoSEQ multiplex PCR; TCRdb's table is partial and in-frame only. The DNA was the basis for D and trimming; V, J and clone size are from that table. Here the sample spans 150,000 to 200,000 clones, around 84% being singletons. These data originate in a study of blood T cell repertoires in COVID-19. Study-level information: Collection of acute and convalescent COVID-19 samples took place in the United States, Italy and Spain.

Enrollment of patients from Seattle took place during active infection, with longitudinal follow-up. The CDR3 length is 11 residues. Trimming shortened V by 7 bases and J by 7 bases, and 11 bases separated the two germline ends. The germline CDR1 and CDR2 sequences are MNHEY and SVGAGI. The sequenced material came from peripheral blood. J is TRBJ2-7 and V is TRBV6-5, with D perhaps matching TRBD2 (6 bases). The TCR sequence derives from a woman in her seventies with COVID-19, enrolled during active disease. CDR3: CASTNRGEQYF. In DNA, the CDR3 is TGTGCCAGCACTAACCGGGGGGAGCAGTACTTC.